This record covers a single T cell receptor beta chain. Its target is unknown. Germline V gene lookup returns CDR1 SGHRS and CDR2 YFSETQ. The CDR3 covers 17 residues. V was shortened by 0 bases and J by 14 bases, with 24 bases between the two germline ends. The sample comes from a study of cytomegalovirus exposure and HLA in healthy donors. Study outcomes and limitations: Later work showed greater clonal expansion in HLA-associated TCR beta chains than in equally common others.

PCR primers comprised 60 Vbeta and 13 Jbeta primers. Sequencing used immunoSEQ multiplex PCR; TCRdb keeps in-frame clones, though not all of them. The table records about 200,000 clones, around 77% of them present only once. The rearrangement joins TRBV5-1 to TRBJ1-6; a weak D match, TRBD1 (6 bases). Source material: PBMCs. The receptor was isolated from a young woman in good health and CMV-seronegative. Here the CDR3 reads CASSLATFGRGGGALHF. The CDR3 DNA reads TGCGCCAGCAGCTTGGCCACTTTTGGCAGGGGAGGGGGAGCCCTCCACTTT.